The T cell receptor beta chain described here comes from a study of CD8+ T cells in alopecia areata. Study-level points and caveats: Scalp and blood samples kept many expanded lesional clones throughout tofacitinib.

V dropped 0 bases and J dropped 2 bases, with 8 bases sitting between them. CDR3 length equals 15 residues. Germline assignment: CDR1 LGHNA and CDR2 YSLEER. The treatment here: oral pan-JAK inhibitor, 5-10 mg twice daily. Turning to this clone: Its antigen is as yet unknown.

RNA extraction was followed by reverse transcription into cDNA, which acted as the sequencing template. Repertoires were generated with immunoSEQ multiplex PCR, while TCRdb's copy carries only in-frame clones and drops some. The data show under 250,000 clones, 66% seen once. Source: CD4+ T cells sorted from blood, taken at week 44, from a patient treated with tofacitinib. The TCR comes from a human donor with alopecia areata. J is TRBJ1-5 and V is TRBV4-3, with D hard to call. The CDR3 coding sequence is TGCGCCAGCAGCCAAGATCAAGGGCGCAATCAGCCCCAGCATTTT. This translates into CASSQDQGRNQPQHF.